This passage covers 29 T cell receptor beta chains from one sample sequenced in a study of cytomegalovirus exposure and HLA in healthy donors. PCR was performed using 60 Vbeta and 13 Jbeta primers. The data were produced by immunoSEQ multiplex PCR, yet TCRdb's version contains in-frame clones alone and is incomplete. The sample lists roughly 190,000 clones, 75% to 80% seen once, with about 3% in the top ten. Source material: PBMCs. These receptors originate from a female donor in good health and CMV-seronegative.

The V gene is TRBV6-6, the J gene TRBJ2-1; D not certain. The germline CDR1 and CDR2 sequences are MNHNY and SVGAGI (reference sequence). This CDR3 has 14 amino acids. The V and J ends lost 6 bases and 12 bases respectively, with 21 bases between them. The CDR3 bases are TGTGCCAGCAGCCACCGCAGACTTGGAGTCGGGCAGTTCTTC. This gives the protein CASSHRRLGVGQFF.

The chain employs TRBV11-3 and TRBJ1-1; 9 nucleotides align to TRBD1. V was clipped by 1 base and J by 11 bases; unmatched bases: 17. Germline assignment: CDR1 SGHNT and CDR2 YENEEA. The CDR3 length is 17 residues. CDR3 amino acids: CASSLGRAKRDRVGAFF. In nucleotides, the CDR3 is TGTGCCAGCAGCTTAGGACGGGCCAAGAGGGACAGGGTTGGGGCTTTCTTT.

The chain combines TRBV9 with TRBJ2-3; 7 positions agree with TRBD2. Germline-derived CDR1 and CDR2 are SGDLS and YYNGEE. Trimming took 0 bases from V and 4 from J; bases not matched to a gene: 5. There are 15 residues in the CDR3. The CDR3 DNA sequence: TGTGCCAGCAGCGTAGATGCGGGAGCGGCAGATACGCAGTATTTT. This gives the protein CASSVDAGAADTQYF.

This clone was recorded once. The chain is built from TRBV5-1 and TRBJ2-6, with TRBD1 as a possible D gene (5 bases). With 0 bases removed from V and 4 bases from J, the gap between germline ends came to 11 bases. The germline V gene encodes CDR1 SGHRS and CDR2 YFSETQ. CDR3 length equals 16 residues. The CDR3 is CASSLADKGGANVLTF. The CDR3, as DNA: TGCGCCAGCAGCTTGGCCGATAAGGGGGGGGCCAACGTCCTGACTTTC.

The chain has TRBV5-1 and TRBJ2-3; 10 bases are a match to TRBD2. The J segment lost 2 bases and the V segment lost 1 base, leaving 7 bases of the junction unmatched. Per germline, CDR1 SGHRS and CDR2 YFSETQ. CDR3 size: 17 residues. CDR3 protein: CASSLWASGRLTDTQYF. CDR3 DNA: TGCGCCAGCAGCTTGTGGGCTAGCGGGAGACTCACAGATACGCAGTATTTT.

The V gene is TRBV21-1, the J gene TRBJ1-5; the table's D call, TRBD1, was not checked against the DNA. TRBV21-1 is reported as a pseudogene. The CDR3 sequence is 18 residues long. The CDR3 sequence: CASTKIRPSRGSNQPQHF. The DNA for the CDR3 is TGTGCCAGCACCAAAATTCGCCCCTCGAGGGGGAGCAATCAGCCCCAGCATTTT.

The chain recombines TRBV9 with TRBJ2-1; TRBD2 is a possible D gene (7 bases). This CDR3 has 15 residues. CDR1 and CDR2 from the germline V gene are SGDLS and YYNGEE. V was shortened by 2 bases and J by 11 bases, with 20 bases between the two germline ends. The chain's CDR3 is CASSVDAGRGQKQFF. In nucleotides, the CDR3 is TGTGCCAGCAGCGTCGACGCGGGGCGGGGGCAGAAGCAGTTCTTC. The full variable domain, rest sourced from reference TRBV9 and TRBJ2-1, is DSGVTQTPKHLITATGQRVTLRCSPRSGDLSVYWYQQSLDQGLQFLIQYYNGEERAKGNILERFSAQQFPDLHSELNLSSLELGDSALYFCASSVDAGRGQKQFFGPGTRLTVL.

In nucleotides, the CDR3 is TGTGCCAGCAGCTTACAGGGGGCGAGGGGCTACACCTTC. Protein product: CASSLQGARGYTF. J is TRBJ1-2 and V is TRBV7-9, with TRBD1 identical over 8 bases. Germline trimming cut 2 bases from V and 8 bases from J; bases unmatched to any gene: 4. Germline values: CDR1 SEHNR, CDR2 FQNEAQ (reference sequence). CDR3 size: 13 residues.

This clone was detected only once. This CDR3 reads CAISAGQGAREQYF. The CDR3 region has the DNA TGTGCCATCAGTGCCGGACAGGGGGCGCGGGAGCAGTACTTC. J is TRBJ2-7 and V is TRBV10-3; 11 positions match TRBD1. In germline, CDR1 is ENHRY, CDR2 SYGVKD. V gave up 4 bases and J gave up 7 bases; unmatched junction bases: 6. CDR3 length: 14 amino acids.

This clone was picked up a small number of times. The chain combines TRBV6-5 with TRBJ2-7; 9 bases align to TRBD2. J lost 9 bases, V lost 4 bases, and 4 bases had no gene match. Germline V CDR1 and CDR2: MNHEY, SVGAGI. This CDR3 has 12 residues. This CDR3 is CASSFRSGGQYF. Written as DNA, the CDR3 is TGTGCCAGCAGTTTCCGTAGCGGGGGGCAGTACTTC.

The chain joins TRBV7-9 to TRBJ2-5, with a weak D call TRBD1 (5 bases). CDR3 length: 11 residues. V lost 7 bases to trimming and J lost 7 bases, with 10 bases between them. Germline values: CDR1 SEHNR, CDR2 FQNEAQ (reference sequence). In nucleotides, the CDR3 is TGTGCCAGCAACATAAGGGGGACCCAGTACTTC. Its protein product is CASNIRGTQYF.

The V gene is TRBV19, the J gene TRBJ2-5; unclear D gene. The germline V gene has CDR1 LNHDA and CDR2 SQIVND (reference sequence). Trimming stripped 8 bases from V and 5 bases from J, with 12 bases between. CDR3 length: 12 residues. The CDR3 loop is CASRLAGETQYF. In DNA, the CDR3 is TGTGCCAGTCGACTGGCCGGGGAGACCCAGTACTTC.

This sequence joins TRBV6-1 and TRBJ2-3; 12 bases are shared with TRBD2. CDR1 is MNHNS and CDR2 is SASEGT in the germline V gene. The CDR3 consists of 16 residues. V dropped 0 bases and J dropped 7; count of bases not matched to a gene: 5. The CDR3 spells CASSEAASGGVNTQYF. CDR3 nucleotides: TGTGCCAGCAGTGAAGCGGCTAGCGGGGGGGTAAATACGCAGTATTTT.

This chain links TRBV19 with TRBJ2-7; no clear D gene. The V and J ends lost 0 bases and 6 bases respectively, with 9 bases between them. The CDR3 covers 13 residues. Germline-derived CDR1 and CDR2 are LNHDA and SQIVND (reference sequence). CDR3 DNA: TGTGCCAGTAGTATAGACTCGTTCGGCGAGCAGTACTTC. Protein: CASSIDSFGEQYF.

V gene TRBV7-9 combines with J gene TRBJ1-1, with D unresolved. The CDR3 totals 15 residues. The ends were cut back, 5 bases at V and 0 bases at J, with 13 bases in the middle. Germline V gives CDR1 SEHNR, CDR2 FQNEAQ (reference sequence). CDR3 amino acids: CASSTSGPMNTEAFF. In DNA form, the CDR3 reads TGTGCCAGCAGCACTAGCGGCCCTATGAACACTGAAGCTTTCTTT.

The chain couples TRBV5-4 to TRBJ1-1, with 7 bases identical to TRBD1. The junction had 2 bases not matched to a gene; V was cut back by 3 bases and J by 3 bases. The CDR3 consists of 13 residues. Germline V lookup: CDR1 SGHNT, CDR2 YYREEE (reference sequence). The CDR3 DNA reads TGTGCCAGCAGCTCTGACAGGGACACTGAAGCTTTCTTT. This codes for CASSSDRDTEAFF.

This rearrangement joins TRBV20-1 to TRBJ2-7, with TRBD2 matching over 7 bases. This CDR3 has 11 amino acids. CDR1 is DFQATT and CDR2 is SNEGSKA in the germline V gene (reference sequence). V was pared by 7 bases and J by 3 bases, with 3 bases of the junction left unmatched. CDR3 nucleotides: TGCAGTGTCGGGACTATCTACGAGCAGTACTTC. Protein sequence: CSVGTIYEQYF.

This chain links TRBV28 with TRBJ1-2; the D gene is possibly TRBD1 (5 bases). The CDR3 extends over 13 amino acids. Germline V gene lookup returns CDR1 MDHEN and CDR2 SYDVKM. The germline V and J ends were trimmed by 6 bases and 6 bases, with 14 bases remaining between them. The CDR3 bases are TGTGCCAGCAGGCAGGGTAACGTCGATGGCTACACCTTC. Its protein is CASRQGNVDGYTF.

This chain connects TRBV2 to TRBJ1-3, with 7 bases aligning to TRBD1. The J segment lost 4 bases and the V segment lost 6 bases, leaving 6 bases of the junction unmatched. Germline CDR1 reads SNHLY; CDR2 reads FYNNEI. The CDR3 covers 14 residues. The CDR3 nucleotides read TGTGCCAGCAGCGCGACAGGGTCGGGAAACACCATATATTTT. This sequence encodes CASSATGSGNTIYF. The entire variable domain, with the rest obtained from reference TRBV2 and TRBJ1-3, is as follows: EPEVTQTPSHQVTQMGQEVILRCVPISNHLYFYWYRQILGQKVEFLVSFYNNEISEKSEIFDDQFSVERPDGSNFTLKIRSTKLEDSAMYFCASSATGSGNTIYFGEGSWLTVV.

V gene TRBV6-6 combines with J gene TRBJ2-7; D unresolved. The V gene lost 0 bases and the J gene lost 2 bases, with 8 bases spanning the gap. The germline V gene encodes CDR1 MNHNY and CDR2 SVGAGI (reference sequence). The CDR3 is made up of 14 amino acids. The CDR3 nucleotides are TGTGCCAGCAGTTACTCAAGAGGAACCTACGAGCAGTACTTC. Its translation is CASSYSRGTYEQYF.

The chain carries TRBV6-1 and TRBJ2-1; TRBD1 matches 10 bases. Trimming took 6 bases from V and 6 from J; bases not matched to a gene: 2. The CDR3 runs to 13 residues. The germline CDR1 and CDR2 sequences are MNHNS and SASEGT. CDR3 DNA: TGTGCCAGCAGGACAGGGGGCCGCAATGAGCAGTTCTTC. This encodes CASRTGGRNEQFF.

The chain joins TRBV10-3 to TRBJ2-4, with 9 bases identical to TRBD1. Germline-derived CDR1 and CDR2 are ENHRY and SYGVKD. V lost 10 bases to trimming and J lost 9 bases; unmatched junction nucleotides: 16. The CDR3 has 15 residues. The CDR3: CATSGQGNSIGIQYF. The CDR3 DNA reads TGTGCCACTTCGGGACAGGGAAATTCTATCGGCATTCAGTACTTC.

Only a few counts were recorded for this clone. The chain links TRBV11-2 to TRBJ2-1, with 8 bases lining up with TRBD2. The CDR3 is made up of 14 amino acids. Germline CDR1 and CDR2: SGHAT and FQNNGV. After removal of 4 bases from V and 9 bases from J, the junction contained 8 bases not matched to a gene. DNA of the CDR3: TGTGCCAGCAGCTCCTGGACTAGCAATGGTGAGCAGTTCTTC. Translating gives CASSSWTSNGEQFF.

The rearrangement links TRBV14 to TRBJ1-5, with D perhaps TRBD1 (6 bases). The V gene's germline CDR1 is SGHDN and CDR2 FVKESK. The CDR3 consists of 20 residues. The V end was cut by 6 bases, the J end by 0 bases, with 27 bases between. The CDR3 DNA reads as TGTGCCAGCAGGCTTAGGGTGACAGGCTCTCAACTCCATAGCAATCAGCCCCAGCATTTT. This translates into CASRLRVTGSQLHSNQPQHF.

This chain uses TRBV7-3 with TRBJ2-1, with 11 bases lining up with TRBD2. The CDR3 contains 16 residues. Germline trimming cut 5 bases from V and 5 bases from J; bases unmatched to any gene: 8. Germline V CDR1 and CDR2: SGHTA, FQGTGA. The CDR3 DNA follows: TGTGCCAGCAGCCCCGATAGCGGGAGGGGGCACAATGAGCAGTTCTTC. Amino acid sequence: CASSPDSGRGHNEQFF.

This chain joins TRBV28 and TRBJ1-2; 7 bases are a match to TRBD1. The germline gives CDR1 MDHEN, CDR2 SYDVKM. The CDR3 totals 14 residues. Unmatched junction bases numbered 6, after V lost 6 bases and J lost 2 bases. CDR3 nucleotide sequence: TGTGCCAGCAGGAGATCGGGACAGAACTATGGCTACACCTTC. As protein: CASRRSGQNYGYTF.

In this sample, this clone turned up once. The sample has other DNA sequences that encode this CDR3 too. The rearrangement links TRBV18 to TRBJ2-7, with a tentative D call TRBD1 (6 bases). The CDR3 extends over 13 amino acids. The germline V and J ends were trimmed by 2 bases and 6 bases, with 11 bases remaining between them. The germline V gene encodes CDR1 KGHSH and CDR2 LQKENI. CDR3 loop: CASSPGRGGEQYF. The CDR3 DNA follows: TGTGCCAGCTCACCAGGCAGGGGCGGCGAGCAGTACTTC.

CDR3 protein: CASSPDRAGYEQYF. CDR3 sequence (DNA): TGTGCCAGCTCACCAGACAGGGCGGGTTACGAGCAGTACTTC. The J gene is TRBJ2-7, the V gene TRBV18; 7 positions agree with TRBD1. Germline V gene data show CDR1 as KGHSH and CDR2 as LQKENI. With V trimmed by 2 bases and J by 4 bases, 5 bases remained unmatched. The CDR3 extends over 14 amino acids.

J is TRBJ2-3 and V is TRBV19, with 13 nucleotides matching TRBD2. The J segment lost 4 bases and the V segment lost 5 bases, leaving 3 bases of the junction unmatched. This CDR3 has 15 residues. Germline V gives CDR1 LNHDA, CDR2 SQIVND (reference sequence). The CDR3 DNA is TGTGCCAGTAGTTCCGGACTAGCGGGGGCAGATACGCAGTATTTT. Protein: CASSSGLAGADTQYF.